Listed below are T cell receptor beta chains from one sample, sequenced in a study of spatial heterogeneity in lung cancer. One entry per CDR3 protein results from TCRdb running MiXCR on the 5' RACE reads. The sample lists about 23,000 distinct CDR3 sequences, 4% to 5% occurring once. The material was PBMCs, obtained at surgery. The receptors were sampled from a male donor with early-stage non-small cell lung cancer. Each CDR3 is given with its conserved first and last residue. Fields, in order: CDR3 protein, CDR3 DNA, V gene, D gene, J gene, clone size. D genes are given only for firm matches. Rows give clone size only sometimes, using once, few, many, or a class for an expanded clone.

CASSLVTSAYQETQYF	TGCGCCAGCAGCTTGGTAACTAGCGCGTACCAAGAGACCCAGTACTTC	TRBV5-1	TRBD2	TRBJ2-5	many
CASSEHGGQGAGEQYF	TGTGCCAGCAGTGAACACGGGGGACAGGGGGCGGGCGAGCAGTACTTC	TRBV6-1	TRBD1	TRBJ2-7	many
CASSWPGQGEGSYGYTF	TGTGCCAGCAGCTGGCCGGGACAGGGGGAGGGAAGCTATGGCTACACCTTC	TRBV7-2	TRBD1	TRBJ1-2	many
CASSQLRVLFF	TGTGCCAGCAGCCAACTAAGGGTACTGTTTTTT	TRBV3-1	.	TRBJ1-4	many
CSARDLQGLNTEAFF	TGCAGTGCTAGAGACCTTCAGGGGCTGAACACTGAAGCTTTCTTT	TRBV20-1	.	TRBJ1-1	many
CSATQRPGAGDEQFF	TGCAGTGCCACACAAAGGCCGGGAGCCGGGGATGAGCAGTTCTTC	TRBV20-1	.	TRBJ2-1	many
CATWDRHQPQHF	TGTGCCACATGGGACCGTCATCAGCCCCAGCATTTT	TRBV27	.	TRBJ1-5	many
CSVVGDYYEQYF	TGCAGCGTTGTGGGCGATTACTACGAGCAGTACTTC	TRBV29-1	.	TRBJ2-7	many
CASSLEGQGNLAGNTIYF	TGCGCCAGCAGCTTGGAGGGACAGGGGAATTTGGCTGGAAACACCATATATTTT	TRBV5-1	TRBD1	TRBJ1-3	many
CATSRGTGGTYEQYF	TGTGCCACCAGCAGAGGGACGGGAGGGACCTACGAGCAGTACTTC	TRBV15	TRBD2	TRBJ2-7	many
CASSPTGLAGAGTDTQYF	TGTGCCAGCTCACCGACGGGATTAGCGGGAGCGGGCACAGATACGCAGTATTTT	TRBV18	TRBD2	TRBJ2-3	many
CASKADRVGETQYF	TGTGCCAGCAAAGCGGACAGGGTCGGAGAGACCCAGTACTTC	TRBV28	TRBD1	TRBJ2-5	medium-sized
CASSLAVGTEAFF	TGTGCCAGCAGCTTGGCAGTCGGCACTGAAGCTTTCTTT	TRBV11-1	.	TRBJ1-1	many
CASSLQGYEQYF	TGTGCCAGCAGTTTACAGGGTTACGAGCAGTACTTC	TRBV12-3/TRBV12-4	.	TRBJ2-7	many
CASSQFPGEETQYF	TGCGCCAGCAGTCAATTCCCAGGGGAAGAGACCCAGTACTTC	TRBV23-1	.	TRBJ2-5	few
CASSVRQGLFSGNTIYF	TGTGCCAGCAGTGTGCGTCAGGGACTATTCTCTGGAAACACCATATATTTT	TRBV2	.	TRBJ1-3	many
CASSAAVGGAGEQYF	TGTGCCAGCAGCGCAGCGGTGGGAGGGGCAGGGGAGCAGTACTTC	TRBV9	TRBD2	TRBJ2-7	many
CASSPGSGNYEQYF	TGTGCCAGCAGCCCAGGGTCGGGAAACTACGAGCAGTACTTC	TRBV7-6	.	TRBJ2-7	medium-sized
CASSQGQSTDTQYF	TGTGCCAGCAGCCAGGGACAGAGCACAGATACGCAGTATTTT	TRBV14	TRBD1	TRBJ2-3	many
CASSGGVSGTDTQYF	TGTGCCAGCAGTGGTGGTGTGTCCGGCACAGATACGCAGTATTTT	TRBV2	.	TRBJ2-3	many
CASRPMIPQETQYF	TGTGCCAGCAGACCTATGATTCCCCAAGAGACCCAGTACTTC	TRBV7-2	.	TRBJ2-5	many
CASSSSGTAATGGYTF	TGTGCCAGCAGCTCCTCCGGGACGGCGGCCACCGGTGGCTACACCTTC	TRBV7-2	.	TRBJ1-2	few
CASSFLGSGGAGELFF	TGTGCCAGCAGTTTTCTCGGAAGCGGGGGGGCCGGGGAGCTGTTTTTT	TRBV28	TRBD2	TRBJ2-2	many
CASSWGGPNGREKLFF	TGTGCCAGCAGCTGGGGGGGCCCGAACGGGCGCGAAAAACTGTTTTTT	TRBV7-2	.	TRBJ1-4	many
CASRDTGGTGGSPYEQYF	TGTGCCAGCAGAGACACAGGGGGTACTGGCGGGAGTCCCTACGAGCAGTACTTC	TRBV27	.	TRBJ2-7	many
CASSLAGGSSYGYTF	TGTGCCAGCAGCTTGGCAGGGGGCAGCAGCTATGGCTACACCTTC	TRBV5-4	TRBD1	TRBJ1-2	many
CASTTTGTLAGGYEQYF	TGTGCCAGCACCACCACAGGAACTCTAGCGGGAGGTTACGAGCAGTACTTC	TRBV28	TRBD2	TRBJ2-7	many
CASYRGQRGEQYF	TGTGCCAGCTACCGGGGCCAACGGGGCGAGCAGTACTTC	TRBV6-2/TRBV6-3	.	TRBJ2-7	medium-sized
CASSSGQGWQETQYF	TGTGCCAGCAGTTCCGGACAGGGATGGCAAGAGACCCAGTACTTC	TRBV2	TRBD1	TRBJ2-5	many
CASSSTDRGLAGELFF	TGTGCCAGCAGTTCCACGGACAGGGGGCTTGCCGGGGAGCTGTTTTTT	TRBV6-5	TRBD1	TRBJ2-2	many
CASSFMRGRYEQYF	TGTGCCAGCAGCTTTATGCGGGGGAGGTACGAGCAGTACTTC	TRBV5-5	TRBD2	TRBJ2-7	many
CASSPNPPPEPQHF	TGTGCCAGCAGCCCAAACCCTCCCCCGGAGCCCCAGCATTTT	TRBV11-2	.	TRBJ1-5	many
CATSREGGTYEQYF	TGTGCCACCAGCAGAGAGGGAGGGACCTACGAGCAGTACTTC	TRBV15	TRBD2	TRBJ2-7	many
CASSYFGAQETQYF	TGTGCCAGCAGTTATTTTGGGGCTCAAGAGACCCAGTACTTC	TRBV28	.	TRBJ2-5	many
CASSLAGGLPGEQFF	TGTGCCAGCAGTTTAGCAGGGGGACTTCCAGGTGAGCAGTTCTTC	TRBV12-3/TRBV12-4	.	TRBJ2-1	many
CAGGTSSYNEQFF	TGTGCCGGTGGGACCAGCTCCTACAATGAGCAGTTCTTC	TRBV30	.	TRBJ2-1	many
CAISRRGVGTDTQYF	TGTGCCATCAGTCGGCGAGGGGTTGGTACAGATACGCAGTATTTT	TRBV10-3	.	TRBJ2-3	.
CASSLGARTTNYGYTF	TGTGCCAGCAGCTTAGGGGCCAGAACTACTAACTATGGCTACACCTTC	TRBV7-2	.	TRBJ1-2	many
CASSADRLSDTQYF	TGTGCCAGCAGCGCGGACAGGCTATCGGATACGCAGTATTTT	TRBV7-9	TRBD1	TRBJ2-3	many
CASSQPGALPYGYTF	TGTGCCAGCAGCCAGCCAGGGGCCCTCCCCTATGGCTACACCTTC	TRBV14	.	TRBJ1-2	.
CASSPTAGPNAGGYTF	TGTGCCAGCTCACCGACCGCAGGACCTAATGCGGGCGGCTACACCTTC	TRBV18	.	TRBJ1-2	many
CASSPPWELDREYGYTF	TGTGCCAGCTCACCACCTTGGGAACTAGACAGGGAGTATGGCTACACCTTC	TRBV18	TRBD1	TRBJ1-2	many